This T cell receptor beta chain was obtained from a study of shared clonotypes between healthy human individuals. Whole-study context: The plates for each donor numbered three CD4 naive, three CD4 memory, two CD8 naive and one CD8 memory.

Profiling relied on immunoSEQ multiplex PCR, and the TCRdb table lists in-frame clones only, not all of them. The table has about 1.1 million clones, around 82% seen once; the top ten hold roughly 0.56%. The study's findings and limits: Shared clonotypes across all four donors exceeded non-shared ones in generation probability.

Free of recent acute infections or vaccinations, the donors were healthy HIV-negative adults. Germline lookup yields CDR1 ENHRY and CDR2 SYGVKD. V was cut by 2 bases and J by 0 bases, with 6 bases left in between. The length of the CDR3 is 14 residues. Concerning this clone itself: Its specificity is not known.

The rearrangement joins TRBV10-3 to TRBJ2-3; D is undetermined. Sequencing was done on a sample of memory CD4+ T cells from PBMCs. This sample's subset: CD45RA-negative fraction. This sequence was found in a man aged 18 to 29 in good health. Some clones in this sample may be carry-over from other donors' samples. This CDR3 reads CAISERSSTDTQYF. As DNA, the CDR3 is TGTGCCATCAGTGAGAGGAGCAGCACAGATACGCAGTATTTT.